Listed here are 15 T cell receptor beta chains from one sample, sequenced in a study of vaccination and CD4 T cells after COVID-19. Indicated treatment: roughly 11-day PBMC culture with coronavirus spike peptide pools or control peptides (ViraFEST assay). Their antigens are not known. The Oncomine TCR Beta short-read assay sequenced DNA from cultured CD4+ T cells. TCRdb re-called the PCR reads with MiXCR, one entry per CDR3 protein. Here the sample spans approximately 7,000 distinct CDR3 sequences, around 70% being singletons. Sequenced sample: CD4+ T cells from blood, cultured in vitro. These receptor sequences come from a human donor who had recovered from COVID-19.

V and J are TRBV24-1 and TRBJ2-1; D is tentatively TRBD1 or TRBD2 (5 bases each). This CDR3 has 17 residues. The V gene's germline CDR1 is KGHDR and CDR2 SFDVKD. V lost 4 bases and J 4 bases, leaving 19 bases between the germline ends. CDR3 bases: TGTGCCACCAGTGACCCTAACCGGGACCGGCGATACAATGAGCAGTTCTTC. The encoded protein is CATSDPNRDRRYNEQFF.

The V call is TRBV2, the J call TRBJ1-6; D not certain. The germline gives CDR1 SNHLY, CDR2 FYNNEI. With 8 bases removed from V and 8 bases from J, the gap between germline ends came to 16 bases. The CDR3 consists of 14 residues. The CDR3 spells CASRKNGVDSPLHF. The DNA of the CDR3 is TGTGCCAGCCGCAAGAACGGAGTTGATTCACCCCTCCACTTT.

The chain links TRBV20-1 to TRBJ1-5; 8 positions agree with TRBD1. This CDR3 is built from 13 residues. With V trimmed by 5 bases and J by 2 bases, 2 bases remained unmatched. Germline CDR1 is DFQATT and CDR2 is SNEGSKA (reference sequence). The CDR3 loop is CSAPTGGNQPQHF. CDR3 DNA: TGCAGTGCTCCGACAGGGGGCAATCAGCCCCAGCATTTT.

The J gene is TRBJ2-7, the V gene TRBV7-2; either TRBD1 or TRBD2 may fit D (6 bases each). V gave up 5 bases and J gave up 1 base, with 18 bases separating them. This CDR3 contains 16 residues. Germline V gene sequence: CDR1 SGHTA, CDR2 FQGNSA. CDR3 coding DNA: TGTGCCAGCAGCCAGCCACGGGGGCTTGGGTCCTACGAGCAGTACTTC. It is translated as CASSQPRGLGSYEQYF.

The chain combines TRBV6-1 with TRBJ2-1; 7 bases map to TRBD2. CDR1 and CDR2 (germline): MNHNS, SASEGT. CDR3 size: 16 residues. The ends lost 6 bases at V and 2 bases at J; junction bases unmatched: 10. The CDR3: CASRLGGAGTYNEQFF. The DNA for the CDR3 is TGTGCCAGCAGACTTGGGGGAGCGGGAACCTACAATGAGCAGTTCTTC.

This rearrangement joins TRBV20-1 to TRBJ2-3; either TRBD1 or TRBD2 may fit D (5 bases each). From germline, CDR1 is DFQATT and CDR2 SNEGSKA (reference sequence). The V and J ends lost 1 base and 0 bases respectively, with 8 bases between them. The CDR3 extends over 14 amino acids. The CDR3 is CSARGGASTDTQYF. The CDR3 coding sequence is TGCAGTGCTAGAGGAGGGGCTAGCACAGATACGCAGTATTTT.

This clonotype was found once. The V gene is TRBV7-9, the J gene TRBJ1-3; D gene unclear. Germline CDR1 is SEHNR and CDR2 is FQNEAQ (reference sequence). This CDR3 is 13 amino acids long. Trimming pared 7 bases from V and 5 bases from J, leaving 12 bases between. The CDR3 protein is CASNPNGRNTIYF. CDR3 bases: TGTGCCAGCAACCCGAATGGCCGAAACACCATATATTTT.

The chain uses TRBV20-1 and TRBJ1-2, with D perhaps TRBD1 (5 bases). The CDR3 loop spans 10 amino acids. Germline V gene sequence: CDR1 DFQATT, CDR2 SNEGSKA (reference sequence). In DNA form, the CDR3 reads TGCCAGGGTATGGACTATGGCTACACCTTC. Its protein is CQGMDYGYTF.

The gene calls are TRBV20-1 and TRBJ2-3, with a possible D match to TRBD2 (5 bases). Looked up from germline, CDR1 is DFQATT and CDR2 is SNEGSKA (reference sequence). The CDR3 consists of 13 residues. V lost 1 base and J 3 bases, leaving 8 bases between the germline ends. CDR3 in amino acids: CSARVPGTDTQYF. Here the CDR3 DNA reads TGCAGTGCTAGAGTCCCGGGGACAGATACGCAGTATTTT.

The chain joins TRBV6-2 or TRBV6-3 to TRBJ1-5; D perhaps matches TRBD1 (5 bases). There are 15 residues in the CDR3. Germline-derived CDR1 and CDR2 are MNHEY and SVGEGT. V was clipped by 6 bases and J by 0 bases, with 12 bases between them. CDR3 DNA sequence: TGTGCCAGCAGGAGGGGCCGGAATAGCAATCAGCCCCAGCATTTT. This translates into CASRRGRNSNQPQHF.

The chain carries TRBV6-2 or TRBV6-3 and TRBJ2-3; 7 positions agree with TRBD2. The CDR3 sequence is 16 residues long. The trim removed 6 bases at V and 6 bases at J, leaving 15 bases unmatched. Germline CDR1 and CDR2: MNHEY and SVGEGT. CDR3 nucleotides: TGTGCCAGCAGGAGCGTTTTCAAGCGGGGCGGGGATACGCAGTATTTT. Translating gives CASRSVFKRGGDTQYF.

V gene TRBV7-2 combines with J gene TRBJ1-5, with a weak D call TRBD1 (6 bases). The CDR3 spans 17 residues. Trimming removed 3 bases from V and 6 bases from J, with 21 bases in between. Looked up from germline, CDR1 is SGHTA and CDR2 is FQGNSA. CDR3 sequence (DNA): TGTGCCAGCAGCTTGTTTCCCAGGGGCGGAAGGGGTCAGCCCCAGCATTTT. It codes for CASSLFPRGGRGQPQHF.

The chain links TRBV10-3 to TRBJ2-2; D gene ambiguous. The CDR3 spans 14 residues. Germline CDR1 ENHRY, CDR2 SYGVKD. Trimming left V 5 bases short and J 3 bases short, with 10 bases between. CDR3 DNA sequence: TGTGCCATCAGTCCATCCCCGGACACCGGGGAGCTGTTTTTT. Translating it yields CAISPSPDTGELFF.

This clonotype has a single count. The chain has TRBV28 and TRBJ2-4, with TRBD1 matching over 8 bases. The V and J ends lost 6 bases and 0 bases, in that order; junction bases with no gene match: 7. Looked up from germline, CDR1 is MDHEN and CDR2 is SYDVKM. The CDR3 loop spans 16 amino acids. CDR3 residues: CASSDRGKKAKNIQYF. DNA of the CDR3: TGTGCCAGCAGCGACAGGGGTAAGAAAGCCAAAAACATTCAGTACTTC.

V usage is TRBV6-1 and J usage is TRBJ2-7; TRBD2 aligns across 14 bases. V gave up 6 bases and J gave up 2 bases; unmatched junction bases: 9. The CDR3 runs to 17 residues. CDR1 and CDR2 from the germline V gene are MNHNS and SASEGT. The CDR3 is CASSSTSGRARAYEQYF. The CDR3 nucleotides read TGTGCCAGCAGCTCGACTAGCGGGAGGGCCAGGGCCTACGAGCAGTACTTC.